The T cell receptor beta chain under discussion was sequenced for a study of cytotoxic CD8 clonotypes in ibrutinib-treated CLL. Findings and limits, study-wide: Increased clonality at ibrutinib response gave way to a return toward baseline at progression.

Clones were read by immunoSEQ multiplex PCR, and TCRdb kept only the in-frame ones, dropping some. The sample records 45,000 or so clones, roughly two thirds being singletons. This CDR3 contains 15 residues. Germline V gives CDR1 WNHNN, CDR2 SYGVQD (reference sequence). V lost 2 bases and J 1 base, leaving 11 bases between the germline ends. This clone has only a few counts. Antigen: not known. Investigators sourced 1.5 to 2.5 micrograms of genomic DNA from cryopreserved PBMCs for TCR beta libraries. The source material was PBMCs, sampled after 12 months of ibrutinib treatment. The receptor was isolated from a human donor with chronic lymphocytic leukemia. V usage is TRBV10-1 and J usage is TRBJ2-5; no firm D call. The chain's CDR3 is CASSEAGPRQETQYF. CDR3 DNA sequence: TGCGCCAGCAGTGAGGCAGGCCCTCGCCAAGAGACCCAGTACTTC.